These T cell receptor beta chains were read from a single sample in a study of neurological immune-mediated disorders. TCRdb reprocessed the 5' RACE reads with MiXCR, giving one entry per CDR3 protein. The sample comprises about 76,000 distinct CDR3 sequences, roughly 17% of which are singletons, and roughly 14% rests with the top ten. Input material: PBMCs. These receptors all stem from a woman in her 40s in good health. The conserved cysteine and the conserved F or W are not part of the CDR3 here. D genes are given only for firm matches.

TRBV6-1	TRBJ2-5	.	ASSEDQGYEETQY
TRBV6-2/TRBV6-3	TRBJ1-1	TRBD1	ASTRSGRGTEAF
TRBV7-2	TRBJ2-5	TRBD2	ARGDGGQETQY
TRBV20-1	TRBJ2-5	.	SAVSWGETQY
TRBV4-1	TRBJ1-2	.	ASSQVGQVYGYT
TRBV5-1	TRBJ1-2	TRBD1	ASSTSPRDRGSYT
TRBV4-1	TRBJ1-2	TRBD1	ASSQVRTGGGYT
TRBV20-1	TRBJ1-1	.	SARDQRTVNTEAF
TRBV10-3	TRBJ1-2	.	AISESSGYGYT
TRBV7-9	TRBJ1-1	.	ASSLAGDTHTEAF
TRBV29-1	TRBJ2-1	TRBD2	SVPSSSGRSYNEQF
TRBV7-2	TRBJ2-3	.	ASSLGVGTDTQY